A single sample is the source of the 10 T cell receptor beta chains below, sequenced in a study of early T cells in non-severe SARS-CoV-2 infection. TCRdb re-called the 5' RACE reads through MiXCR, storing one row per CDR3 protein. The sample carries around 28,000 distinct CDR3 sequences, about 5% recorded once. The sample consisted of whole blood. These receptors came from an adult who was a healthcare worker with PCR-confirmed SARS-CoV-2 infection or an uninfected control (not recorded which).

This CDR3 reads CASSLGGQPTDTQYF. CDR3 in DNA: TGTGCCAGCAGCTTAGGCGGACAGCCCACAGATACGCAGTATTTT. The genes are TRBV11-3 and TRBJ2-3, with a tentative D call TRBD1 (6 bases). The CDR3 loop spans 15 amino acids. Trimming stripped 1 base from V and 2 bases from J, with 10 bases between. Germline values: CDR1 SGHNT, CDR2 YENEEA.

There are many counts of this clonotype. The V and J genes are TRBV29-1 and TRBJ2-4; D possibly uses TRBD1 or TRBD2 (5 bases each). Germline-derived CDR1 and CDR2 are SQVTM and ANQGSEA. This CDR3 contains 12 residues. V was shortened by 7 bases and J by 8 bases, with 15 bases between the two germline ends. DNA of the CDR3: TGCAGCGCGGTTCCTATGGGGGACATTCAGTACTTC. It specifies CSAVPMGDIQYF.

This clonotype appeared many times. The genes are TRBV27 and TRBJ1-1, with 9 bases lining up with TRBD1. The CDR3 is 15 amino acids. Trimming cost V 6 bases and J 0 bases; bases outside gene matches: 5. Germline V lookup: CDR1 MNHEY, CDR2 SMNVEV (reference sequence). CDR3 sequence (DNA): TGTGCCAGCAGACCGAGACAGGGGGTGAACACTGAAGCTTTCTTT. It is translated as CASRPRQGVNTEAFF.

There are many counts of this clonotype. V is TRBV30 and J is TRBJ1-1, with unresolved D. Trimming removed 2 bases at V and 4 bases at J, with 20 bases between. Germline CDR1 reads GTSNPN; CDR2 reads SVGIG (reference sequence). The CDR3 is made up of 16 amino acids. For the CDR3, the DNA is TGTGCCTGGAGTAACCGCAGAATCGATCGGAGCACTGAAGCTTTCTTT. Translating gives CAWSNRRIDRSTEAFF. The full variable domain, completed using reference TRBV30 and TRBJ1-1, is SQTIHQWPATLVQPVGSPLSLECTVEGTSNPNLYWYRQAAGRGLQLLFYSVGIGQISSEVPQNLSASRPQDRQFILSSKKLLLSDSGFYLCAWSNRRIDRSTEAFFGQGTRLTVV.

This clonotype has at least ten counts. The chain uses TRBV28 and TRBJ1-1; D not resolved. The germline CDR1 and CDR2 sequences are MDHEN and SYDVKM. Trimming cost V 2 bases and J 1 base, with 14 bases left between them. The length of the CDR3 is 16 residues. The CDR3 bases are TGTGCCAGCAGTTTAGGCAGGTTTCCAGGGAACACTGAAGCTTTCTTT. Its protein is CASSLGRFPGNTEAFF. Based on the CDR3 plus reference TRBV28 and TRBJ1-1, the full variable domain is DVKVTQSSRYLVKRTGEKVFLECVQDMDHENMFWYRQDPGLGLRLIYFSYDVKMKEKGDIPEGYSVSREKKERFSLILESASTNQTSMYLCASSLGRFPGNTEAFFGQGTRLTVV.

This clonotype was recorded a few times. The CDR3 DNA sequence: TGTGCCAGCAGACCAGACAGGGGGAAACTGTTTTTT. Translating it yields CASRPDRGKLFF. The gene calls are TRBV11-2 and TRBJ1-4, with 9 bases matching TRBD1. V was clipped by 6 bases and J by 11 bases; unmatched bases: 4. CDR3 length equals 12 residues. Germline lookup yields CDR1 SGHAT and CDR2 FQNNGV.

This clonotype was seen more than once but under ten times. V and J are TRBV7-9 and TRBJ2-1; D possibly corresponds to TRBD1 (5 bases). Trimming removed 3 bases at V and 9 bases at J, with 15 bases between. Germline loops: CDR1 SEHNR, CDR2 FQNEAQ (reference sequence). The CDR3 runs 14 residues. Here the CDR3 reads CASSFPTRASEQFF. DNA of the CDR3: TGTGCCAGCAGCTTTCCAACCAGGGCTAGTGAGCAGTTCTTC.

By proportion, this clonotype is medium-sized. The gene calls are TRBV5-1 and TRBJ2-1, with TRBD2 matching over 8 bases. The CDR3 is 16 amino acids. CDR1 is SGHRS, CDR2 YFSETQ, per germline. J gave up 4 bases and V 6 bases, and 12 bases lay outside the gene matches. The CDR3 here is CASTLGQRESYNEQFF. CDR3 DNA: TGCGCCAGCACCCTGGGTCAGCGGGAGAGTTACAATGAGCAGTTCTTC. Complete variable domain (other parts from reference TRBV5-1 and TRBJ2-1): KAGVTQTPRYLIKTRGQQVTLSCSPISGHRSVSWYQQTPGQGLQFLFEYFSETQRNKGNFPGRFSGRQFSNSRSEMNVSTLELGDSALYLCASTLGQRESYNEQFFGPGTRLTVL.

The chain employs TRBV12-3 or TRBV12-4 and TRBJ2-1, with TRBD2 matching 9 bases. V was pared by 4 bases and J by 9 bases, with 13 bases of the junction left unmatched. The CDR3 consists of 16 residues. This CDR3 reads CASSSAETSGGGEQFF. The CDR3 nucleotides are TGTGCCAGCAGTTCCGCGGAGACTAGCGGAGGGGGTGAGCAGTTCTTC.

V gene TRBV7-8 combines with J gene TRBJ2-7; 12 nucleotides line up with TRBD1. Germline lookup yields CDR1 SGHVS and CDR2 FQNEAQ. The CDR3 has 15 residues. V lost 5 bases and J lost 3; bases outside the gene matches: 5. This CDR3 reads CASSTWDRGLYEQYF. CDR3 coding DNA: TGTGCCAGCAGCACTTGGGACAGGGGGCTCTACGAGCAGTACTTC.